This TCR beta chain comes out of a study of blood T cell repertoires in COVID-19. The overall study: PBMCs, B-cell-depleted T cells, or T cells were the source of the cDNA or gDNA that made up the material.

Sequencing used immunoSEQ multiplex PCR; TCRdb keeps in-frame clones, though not all of them. The data show roughly 120,000 clones, 80% seen once. Germline V gene lookup returns CDR1 WNHNN and CDR2 SYGVQD (reference sequence). The junction had 9 bases not matched to a gene; V was cut back by 4 bases and J by 6 bases. The CDR3 covers 16 residues. Sequencing was performed on peripheral blood. This clonotype was sampled from an older man with acute or convalescent COVID-19. The chain recombines TRBV10-1 with TRBJ2-2; 9 nucleotides agree with TRBD1. The CDR3 bases are TGCGCCAGCAGTGCGCCCTGGGGACAGGGCGCCGGGGAGCTGTTTTTT. Encoded protein: CASSAPWGQGAGELFF.